This is a list of T cell receptor beta chains from one sample in a study of T-cell memory formation after mild COVID-19. Each CDR3 protein gets one entry after TCRdb re-called the 5' RACE reads with MiXCR. The sample has 30,000 to 50,000 distinct CDR3 sequences, over 5% seen once; the top ten hold 0.7% to 0.85%. The sequencing sample was made of PBMCs or a T cell subset sorted from them (not recorded which). The origin of the receptors is an adult who had mild COVID-19 (a few samples of this study predate the infection). Cell type and time point are not known. The CDR3 runs from the conserved cysteine through the conserved F or W. D genes are given only for firm matches. Expanded clones get a size class; other rows say once, few or many, or leave the size out.

clone size	V gene	J gene	D gene	CDR3 protein	CDR3 DNA
.	TRBV3-1	TRBJ2-5	TRBD2	CASSLAGGYQETQYF	TGTGCCAGCAGCCTAGCGGGGGGTTACCAAGAGACCCAGTACTTC
many	TRBV28	TRBJ2-2	.	CASSPEWGGELFF	TGTGCCAGCAGTCCGGAATGGGGCGGGGAGCTGTTTTTT
many	TRBV7-9	TRBJ1-2	.	CASSTTRTGYTF	TGTGCCAGTTCCACCACGAGGACCGGCTACACCTTC
many	TRBV12-3/TRBV12-4	TRBJ2-1	.	CASSLRGSHNEQFF	TGTGCCAGCAGTTTGAGGGGCTCCCACAATGAGCAGTTCTTC
many	TRBV12-3/TRBV12-4	TRBJ1-5	.	CASSLKGVQPQHF	TGTGCCAGCAGTTTAAAGGGAGTTCAGCCCCAGCATTTT
many	TRBV20-1	TRBJ2-7	.	CSARQSGATYEQYF	TGCAGTGCTAGACAGTCAGGGGCTACCTACGAGCAGTACTTC
few	TRBV24-1	TRBJ2-2	.	CATTSSQAGNTGELFF	TGTGCCACCACTTCATCGCAGGCAGGCAACACCGGGGAGCTGTTTTTT
.	TRBV5-1	TRBJ2-3	TRBD2	CASSPGLAGTTDTQYF	TGCGCCAGCAGCCCGGGGTTAGCGGGGACCACAGATACGCAGTATTTT
many	TRBV5-1	TRBJ2-3	.	CASTEPSTDTQYF	TGCGCCAGCACCGAACCTAGCACAGATACGCAGTATTTT
few	TRBV4-2	TRBJ2-1	.	CASSQGGGTSYNEQFF	TGTGCCAGCAGCCAAGGCGGGGGCACCTCCTACAATGAGCAGTTCTTC
many	TRBV3-1	TRBJ2-5	.	CASSPYRGAGLETQYF	TGTGCCAGCAGCCCCTACCGCGGAGCAGGGTTAGAGACCCAGTACTTC
few	TRBV10-3	TRBJ2-5	.	CAISESTSGPQETQYF	TGTGCCATCAGTGAGTCGACTTCGGGACCCCAAGAGACCCAGTACTTC
many	TRBV20-1	TRBJ2-4	TRBD2	CSSSRGGEMNIQYF	TGCAGTTCGTCCCGCGGGGGGGAGATGAACATTCAGTACTTC
many	TRBV9	TRBJ1-4	.	CASSAGDSIEKAHF	TGTGCCAGCAGCGCAGGGGATAGCATTGAAAAGGCTCATTTT
medium-sized	TRBV5-1	TRBJ2-1	.	CASSPTGAYYNEQFF	TGCGCCAGCAGCCCCACGGGAGCGTACTACAATGAGCAGTTCTTC
many	TRBV24-1	TRBJ2-5	.	CATSDLRGRRETQYF	TGTGCCACCAGTGATTTGAGGGGAAGGAGAGAGACCCAGTACTTC
many	TRBV24-1	TRBJ2-5	TRBD1	CATSDLQSDREETQYF	TGTGCCACCAGTGATTTGCAATCGGACAGGGAAGAGACCCAGTACTTC
many	TRBV7-2	TRBJ2-3	.	CASSRFSDTQYF	TGTGCCAGCAGCCGATTCTCAGATACGCAGTATTTT
.	TRBV20-1	TRBJ1-2	.	CSARDPWGTPGDYGYTF	TGCAGTGCTAGAGATCCCTGGGGAACCCCCGGTGACTATGGCTACACCTTC
many	TRBV5-6	TRBJ2-7	TRBD2	CASSRLAVSYEQYF	TGTGCCAGCAGCCGACTAGCGGTTTCCTACGAGCAGTACTTC
.	TRBV30	TRBJ1-5	.	CAWSVPGGNNQPQHF	TGTGCCTGGAGTGTACCGGGGGGCAACAATCAGCCCCAGCATTTT
.	TRBV5-1	TRBJ2-5	TRBD1	CASSRQGAGETQYF	TGCGCCAGCAGCCGTCAGGGGGCTGGGGAGACCCAGTACTTC
few	TRBV19	TRBJ1-5	.	CAIGTTYSNQPQHF	TGTGCCATAGGGACAACCTATAGCAATCAGCCCCAGCATTTT
few	TRBV29-1	TRBJ2-2	TRBD2	CSARRVAGGYAGELFF	TGCAGCGCCCGAAGGGTGGCGGGGGGGTATGCCGGGGAGCTGTTTTTT
few	TRBV6-1	TRBJ2-3	TRBD1	CASRPDRVSDTQYF	TGTGCCAGCAGGCCGGACAGGGTGAGCGATACGCAGTATTTT
few	TRBV21-1	TRBJ2-7	.	CASSQGTSYEQYF	TGTGCCAGCAGCCAGGGGACCTCCTACGAGCAGTACTTC
many	TRBV5-1	TRBJ1-5	.	CASSLTGQGHQPQHF	TGCGCCAGCAGCTTGACGGGGCAGGGCCATCAGCCCCAGCATTTT
few	TRBV15	TRBJ2-1	.	CATSMYKTNEQFF	TGTGCCACCAGCATGTACAAGACCAATGAGCAGTTCTTC
.	TRBV2	TRBJ2-5	TRBD2	CASSEGPSGGPQWTQYF	TGTGCCAGCAGTGAAGGTCCTAGCGGGGGCCCTCAGTGGACCCAGTACTTC
.	TRBV7-9	TRBJ2-2	TRBD1	CASSPGQGANTGELFF	TGTGCCAGCAGCCCGGGACAGGGGGCGAACACCGGGGAGCTGTTTTTT
few	TRBV7-2	TRBJ2-6	TRBD1	CASSSPGQGSGANVLTF	TGTGCCAGCAGCTCACCGGGACAGGGGTCTGGGGCCAACGTCCTGACTTTC
few	TRBV12-3/TRBV12-4	TRBJ1-2	.	CASRPSGGGGYTF	TGTGCCAGCAGGCCTTCCGGGGGAGGGGGCTACACCTTC
few	TRBV6-1	TRBJ1-6	TRBD1	CASSGRQGARNSPLHF	TGTGCCAGCAGTGGAAGACAGGGGGCGAGGAATTCACCCCTCCACTTT
.	TRBV4-3	TRBJ2-7	TRBD1	CASSQVTGTGRKFF	TGCGCCAGCAGCCAAGTAACTGGGACAGGAAGGAAGTTTTTC
few	TRBV5-1	TRBJ2-5	.	CASSPGWDWAQETQYF	TGCGCCAGCAGCCCGGGCTGGGACTGGGCTCAAGAGACCCAGTACTTC
.	TRBV27	TRBJ1-2	.	CATSNDYGYTF	TGTGCCACCTCGAATGACTATGGCTACACCTTC
.	TRBV11-3	TRBJ2-3	TRBD1	CASSRRKGTASTDTQYF	TGTGCCAGCAGCCGAAGAAAAGGGACAGCTAGCACAGATACGCAGTATTTT
few	TRBV7-3	TRBJ2-1	TRBD2	CASSRAGGPVDEQFF	TGTGCCAGCAGCCGCGCGGGGGGGCCGGTTGATGAGCAGTTCTTC
many	TRBV12-3/TRBV12-4	TRBJ2-1	TRBD2	CASRGLAAYNEQFF	TGTGCCAGCAGGGGACTAGCGGCTTACAATGAGCAGTTCTTC
few	TRBV7-8	TRBJ2-3	TRBD1	CASSLWARGNTDTQYF	TGTGCCAGCAGCTTATGGGCCAGGGGGAACACAGATACGCAGTATTTT
many	TRBV6-5	TRBJ2-6	.	CASSENTGPGANVLTF	TGTGCCAGCAGTGAAAACACAGGGCCTGGGGCCAACGTCCTGACTTTC
many	TRBV4-1	TRBJ2-7	.	CASSQDLQFYEQYF	TGCGCCAGCAGCCAAGACCTACAGTTCTACGAGCAGTACTTC
.	TRBV5-4	TRBJ2-3	TRBD1	CASSLEAQGDTQYF	TGTGCCAGCAGCTTGGAGGCACAGGGGGATACGCAGTATTTT
many	TRBV15	TRBJ2-5	.	CATSRDNVGSQETQYF	TGTGCCACCAGCAGAGATAATGTCGGTTCCCAAGAGACCCAGTACTTC
many	TRBV5-4	TRBJ2-3	.	CASSFRLGADTDTQYF	TGTGCCAGCAGCTTCCGACTAGGAGCCGACACAGATACGCAGTATTTT
.	TRBV7-2	TRBJ2-3	TRBD2	CASSILAGGTDTQYF	TGTGCCAGCAGCATCCTAGCGGGGGGGACAGATACGCAGTATTTT
many	TRBV6-6	TRBJ2-6	TRBD1	CASSRDRGSSGANVLTF	TGTGCCAGCAGTCGGGACAGGGGCAGCTCTGGGGCCAACGTCCTGACTTTC
.	TRBV5-5	TRBJ1-6	TRBD1	CASSLGGQRQSPLHF	TGTGCCAGCAGCTTGGGGGGACAGCGGCAATCACCCCTCCACTTT
.	TRBV5-1	TRBJ1-5	TRBD1	CASSKGQGGNQPQHF	TGCGCCAGCAGCAAAGGACAGGGAGGAAACCAGCCCCAGCATTTT